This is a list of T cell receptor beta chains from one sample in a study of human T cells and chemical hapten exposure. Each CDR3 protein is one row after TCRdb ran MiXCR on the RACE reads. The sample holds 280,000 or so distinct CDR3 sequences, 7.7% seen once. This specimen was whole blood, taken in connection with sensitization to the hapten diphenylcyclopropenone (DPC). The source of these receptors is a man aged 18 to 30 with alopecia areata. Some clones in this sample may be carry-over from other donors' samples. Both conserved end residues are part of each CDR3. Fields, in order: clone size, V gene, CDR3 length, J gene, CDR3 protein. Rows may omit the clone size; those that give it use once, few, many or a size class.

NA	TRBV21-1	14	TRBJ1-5	CASSKGRDNQPQHF
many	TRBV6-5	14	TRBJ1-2	CASSYRSTNYGYTF
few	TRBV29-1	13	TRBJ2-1	CSVITGRLTEQFF
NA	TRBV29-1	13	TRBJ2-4	CSVGGWNKNIQYF
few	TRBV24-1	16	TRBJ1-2	CATSEAGQPLNYGYTF
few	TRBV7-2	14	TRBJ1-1	CASSVNRDRGEAFF
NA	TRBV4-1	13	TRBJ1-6	CARRGGPDSPLHF
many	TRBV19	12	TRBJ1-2	CATTTRVGGYTF
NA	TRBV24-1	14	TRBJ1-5	CATTAQGARQPQHF
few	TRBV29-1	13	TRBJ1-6	CSVGEALNSPLHF
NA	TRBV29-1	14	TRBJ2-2	CSVAGDANTGELFF
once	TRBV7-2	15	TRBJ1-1	CASSPEGSGNTEAFF
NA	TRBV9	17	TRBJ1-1	CASSVVGGIQRSSEAFF
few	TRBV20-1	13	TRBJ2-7	CSARFRYSYEQYF
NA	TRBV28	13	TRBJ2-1	CASIGGSYNEQFF
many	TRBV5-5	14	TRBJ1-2	CASSLGDRGYGYTF
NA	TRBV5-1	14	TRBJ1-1	CASSWDSDGTEAFF
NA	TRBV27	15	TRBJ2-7	CASSSRQGRAYEQYF
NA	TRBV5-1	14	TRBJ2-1	CASSFRGPPDEQFF
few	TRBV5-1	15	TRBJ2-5	CASSFPRQPQETQYF
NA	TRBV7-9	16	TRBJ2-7	CASSPKSGTGLDEQYF
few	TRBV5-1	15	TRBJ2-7	CASSQSGTPSYEQYF
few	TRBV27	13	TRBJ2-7	CASSTHVLAGQYF
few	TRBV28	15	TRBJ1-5	CASSLAQGAGQPQHF
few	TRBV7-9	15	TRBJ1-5	CASSFLGGENQPQHF
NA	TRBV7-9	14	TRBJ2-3	CASSLDGNGDTQYF
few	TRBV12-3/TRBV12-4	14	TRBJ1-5	CASSLGQGVQPQHF
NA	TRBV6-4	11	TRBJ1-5	CASKKSQPQHF
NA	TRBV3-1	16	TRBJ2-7	CASSSVDRGISYEQYF
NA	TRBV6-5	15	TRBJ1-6	CASSPSPDRGSPLHF
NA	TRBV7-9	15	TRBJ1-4	CASSFDQGRDEKLFF
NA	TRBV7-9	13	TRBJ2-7	CASSPAINYEQYF
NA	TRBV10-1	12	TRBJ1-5	CASSASNQPQHF
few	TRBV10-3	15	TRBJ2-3	CAISESTSSADTQYF
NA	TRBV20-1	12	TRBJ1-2	CSARTGAASYTF
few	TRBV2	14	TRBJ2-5	CANSDRGNGETQYF
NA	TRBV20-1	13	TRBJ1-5	CSAKEYSNQPQHF
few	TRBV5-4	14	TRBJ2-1	CASSLPGPGDEQFF
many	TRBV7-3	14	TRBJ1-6	CASSLRSHNSPLHF